The sequence of this T cell receptor beta chain was determined in a study of T-cell memory formation after mild COVID-19. Overall study results and limits: Cross-reactive memory apparently joined, as some responding clones appeared in pre-infection memory.

TCRdb redid the calling of the 5' RACE reads with MiXCR, one entry per CDR3 protein. The data show over 250,000 distinct CDR3 sequences, approximately 15% seen once. The CDR3 covers 13 residues. Germline V gives CDR1 DFQATT, CDR2 SNEGSKA (reference sequence). Trimming pared 0 bases from V and 3 bases from J, leaving 9 bases between. Comment on this clonotype: The antigen is not known.

This rearrangement joins TRBV20-1 to TRBJ2-7, with D hard to call. The material sequenced was PBMCs or a T cell subset sorted from them (not recorded which). This receptor was taken from a man aged 18 to 29 who had mild COVID-19 (a few samples of this study predate the infection). Cell type and time point are not known. CDR3 sequence: CSARDTRSYEQYV. The CDR3 DNA is TGCAGTGCTAGAGATACCCGGAGCTACGAGCAGTACGTC.